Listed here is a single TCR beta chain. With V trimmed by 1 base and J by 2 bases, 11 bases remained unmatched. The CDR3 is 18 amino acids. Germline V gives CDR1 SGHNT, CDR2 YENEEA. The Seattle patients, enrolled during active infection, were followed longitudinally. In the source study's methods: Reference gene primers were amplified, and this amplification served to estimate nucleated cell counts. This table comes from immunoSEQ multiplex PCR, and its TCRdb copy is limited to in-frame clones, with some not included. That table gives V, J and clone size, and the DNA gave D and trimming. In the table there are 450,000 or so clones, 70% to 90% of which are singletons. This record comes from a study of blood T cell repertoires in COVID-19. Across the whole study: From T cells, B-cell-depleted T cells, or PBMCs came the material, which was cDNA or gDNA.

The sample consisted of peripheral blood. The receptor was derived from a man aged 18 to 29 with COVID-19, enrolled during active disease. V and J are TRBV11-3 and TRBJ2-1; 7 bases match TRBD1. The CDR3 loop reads CASSLGGPQGRAYNEQFF. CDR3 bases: TGTGCCAGCAGCTTAGGGGGGCCACAGGGGAGAGCCTACAATGAGCAGTTCTTC. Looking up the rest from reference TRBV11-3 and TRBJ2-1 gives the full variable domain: EAGVVQSPRYKIIEKKQPVAFWCNPISGHNTLYWYLQNLGQGPELLIRYENEEAVDDSQLPKDRFSAERLKGVDSTLKIQPAELGDSAVYLCASSLGGPQGRAYNEQFFGPGTRLTVL.